These 7 T cell receptor beta chains came from one sample sequenced in a study of cytomegalovirus exposure and HLA in healthy donors. The PCR was carried out with 60 Vbeta primers and 13 Jbeta primers. The data were produced by immunoSEQ multiplex PCR, yet TCRdb's version contains in-frame clones alone and is incomplete. This table holds over 110,000 clones, around 79% found once. The sequenced sample was PBMCs. The receptors were sampled from a woman between 50 and 59 years old in good health and CMV-seropositive.

The chain has TRBV5-1 and TRBJ1-1, with D possibly TRBD1 on 5 matching bases. The germline gives CDR1 SGHRS, CDR2 YFSETQ. The CDR3 contains 13 residues. V lost 4 bases to trimming and J lost 2 bases, with 9 bases between them. CDR3 nucleotide sequence: TGCGCCAGCAGCCCGGACATAAACACTGAAGCTTTCTTT. Translating gives CASSPDINTEAFF.

The rearrangement joins TRBV7-9 to TRBJ2-7; no clear D. Trimming shortened V by 3 bases and J by 4 bases, and 7 bases separated the two germline ends. The CDR3 is 12 amino acids. Germline lookup yields CDR1 SEHNR and CDR2 FQNEAQ (reference sequence). The CDR3 spells CASSLNWYEQYF. The DNA of the CDR3 is TGTGCCAGCAGCTTGAACTGGTACGAGCAGTACTTC.

To note about this clone: This sample includes further DNA sequences coding for the same CDR3. The genes are TRBV6-5 and TRBJ1-6; D gene ambiguous. V was cut by 9 bases and J by 0 bases, with 6 bases left in between. CDR1 MNHEY and CDR2 SVGAGI come from the germline V gene. This CDR3 contains 13 residues. The CDR3 DNA sequence: TGTGCCAGTCTGAGCTCCTATAATTCACCCCTCCACTTT. Translated, it gives CASLSSYNSPLHF.

The chain recombines TRBV2 with TRBJ2-7; TRBD2 matches 9 bases. Germline CDR1 and CDR2: SNHLY and FYNNEI. This CDR3 is built from 14 residues. Losses at the gene ends were 7 bases for V and 4 bases for J; bases not matched to a gene: 8. The CDR3 spells CASNGLAGRYEQYF. CDR3 DNA sequence: TGTGCCAGCAATGGTCTAGCGGGACGATACGAGCAGTACTTC.

The chain recombines TRBV7-9 with TRBJ1-2; 11 bases line up with TRBD1. V shed 5 bases, J shed 4 bases, and the junction held 6 bases outside the gene matches. The CDR3 length is 15 residues. The germline V gene encodes CDR1 SEHNR and CDR2 FQNEAQ (reference sequence). The CDR3 nucleotides are TGTGCCAGCAGCGGCCGGGACAGGGGGGTCTATGGCTACACCTTC. This codes for CASSGRDRGVYGYTF.

This rearrangement joins TRBV19 to TRBJ2-1, with 12 bases identical to TRBD2. Per germline, CDR1 LNHDA and CDR2 SQIVND (reference sequence). This CDR3 has 17 amino acids. Losses at the gene ends were 1 base for V and 4 bases for J; bases not matched to a gene: 5. The CDR3, as DNA: TGTGCCAGTAGTATAGGTACTAGCGGGGGGCCTTACAATGAGCAGTTCTTC. Translated, it gives CASSIGTSGGPYNEQFF.

The chain has TRBV5-1 and TRBJ2-1, with TRBD2 identical over 12 bases. Trimming took 4 bases from V and 4 from J; bases not matched to a gene: 3. The CDR3 consists of 15 residues. Germline V gene lookup returns CDR1 SGHRS and CDR2 YFSETQ. For the CDR3, the DNA is TGCGCCAGCAGCCTTCTAGCGGGGGGGTACAATGAGCAGTTCTTC. It yields the protein CASSLLAGGYNEQFF.